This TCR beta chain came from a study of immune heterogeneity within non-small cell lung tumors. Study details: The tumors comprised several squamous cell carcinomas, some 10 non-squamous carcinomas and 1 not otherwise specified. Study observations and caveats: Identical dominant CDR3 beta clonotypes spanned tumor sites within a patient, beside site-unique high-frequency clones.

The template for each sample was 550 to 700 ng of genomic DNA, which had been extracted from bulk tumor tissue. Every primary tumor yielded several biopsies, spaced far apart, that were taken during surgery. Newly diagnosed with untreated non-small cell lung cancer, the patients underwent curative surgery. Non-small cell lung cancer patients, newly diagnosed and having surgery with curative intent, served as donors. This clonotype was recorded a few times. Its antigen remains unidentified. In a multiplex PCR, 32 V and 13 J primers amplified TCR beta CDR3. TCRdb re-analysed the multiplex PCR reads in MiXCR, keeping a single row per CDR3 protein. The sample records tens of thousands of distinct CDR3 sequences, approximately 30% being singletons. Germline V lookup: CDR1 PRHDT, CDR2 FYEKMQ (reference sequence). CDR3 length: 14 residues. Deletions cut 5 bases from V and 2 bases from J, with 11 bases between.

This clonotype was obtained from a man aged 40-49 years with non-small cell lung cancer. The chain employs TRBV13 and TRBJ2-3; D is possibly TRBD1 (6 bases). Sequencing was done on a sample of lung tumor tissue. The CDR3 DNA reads TGTGCCAGCAGCAGCACAGGGACCACAGATACGCAGTATTTT. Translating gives CASSSTGTTDTQYF.